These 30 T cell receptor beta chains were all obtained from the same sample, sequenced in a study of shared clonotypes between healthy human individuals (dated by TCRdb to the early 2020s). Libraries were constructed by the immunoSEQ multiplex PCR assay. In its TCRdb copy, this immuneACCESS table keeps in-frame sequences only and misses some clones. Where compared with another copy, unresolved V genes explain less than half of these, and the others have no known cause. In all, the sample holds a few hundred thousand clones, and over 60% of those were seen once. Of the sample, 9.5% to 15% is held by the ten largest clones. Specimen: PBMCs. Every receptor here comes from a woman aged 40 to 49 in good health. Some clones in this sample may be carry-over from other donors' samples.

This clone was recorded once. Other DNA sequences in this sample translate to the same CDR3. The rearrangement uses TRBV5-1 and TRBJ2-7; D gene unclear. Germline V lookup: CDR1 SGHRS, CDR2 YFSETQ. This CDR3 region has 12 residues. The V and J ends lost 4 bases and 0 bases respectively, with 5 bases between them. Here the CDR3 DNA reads TGCGCCAGCAGCCCGGACTCCTACGAGCAGTACTTC. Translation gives CASSPDSYEQYF. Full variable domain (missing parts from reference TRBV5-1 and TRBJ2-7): KAGVTQTPRYLIKTRGQQVTLSCSPISGHRSVSWYQQTPGQGLQFLFEYFSETQRNKGNFPGRFSGRQFSNSRSEMNVSTLELGDSALYLCASSPDSYEQYFGPGTRLTVT.

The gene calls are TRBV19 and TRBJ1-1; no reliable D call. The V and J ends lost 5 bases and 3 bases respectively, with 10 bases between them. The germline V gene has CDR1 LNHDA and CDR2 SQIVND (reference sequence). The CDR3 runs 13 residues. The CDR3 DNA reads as TGTGCCAGTAGTCCAAGACTGGACACTGAAGCTTTCTTT. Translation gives CASSPRLDTEAFF.

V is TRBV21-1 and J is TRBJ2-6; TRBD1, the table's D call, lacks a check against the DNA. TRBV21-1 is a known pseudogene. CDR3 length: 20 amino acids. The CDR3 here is CASSKGTERYRDLGANVLTF. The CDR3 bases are TGTGCCAGCAGCAAAGGGACAGAGCGGTATCGAGATCTTGGGGCCAACGTCCTGACTTTC.

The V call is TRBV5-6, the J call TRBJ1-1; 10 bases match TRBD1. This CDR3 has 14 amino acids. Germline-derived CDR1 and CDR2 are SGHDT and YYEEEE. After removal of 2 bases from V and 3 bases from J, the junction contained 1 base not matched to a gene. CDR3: CASSFGTGDTEAFF. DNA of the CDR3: TGTGCCAGCAGCTTCGGGACAGGGGACACTGAAGCTTTCTTT.

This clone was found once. The chain's CDR3 is CASSVGPGATDSPLHF. DNA of the CDR3: TGTGCCAGCAGCGTAGGGCCAGGGGCGACGGATTCACCCCTCCACTTT. The chain is built from TRBV9 and TRBJ1-6, with D tentatively TRBD1 (6 bases). CDR3 length: 16 amino acids. Trimming shortened V by 0 bases and J by 8 bases, and 15 bases separated the two germline ends. CDR1 SGDLS and CDR2 YYNGEE come from the germline V gene.

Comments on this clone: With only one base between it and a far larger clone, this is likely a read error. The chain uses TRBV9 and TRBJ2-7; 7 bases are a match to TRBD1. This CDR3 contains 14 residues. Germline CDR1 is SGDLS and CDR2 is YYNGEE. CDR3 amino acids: CASSVGGQSYEQHF. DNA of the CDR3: TGTGCCAGCAGCGTAGGGGGACAGTCCTACGAGCAGCACTTC. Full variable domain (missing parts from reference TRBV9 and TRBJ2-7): DSGVTQTPKHLITATGQRVTLRCSPRSGDLSVYWYQQSLDQGLQFLIQYYNGEERAKGNILERFSAQQFPDLHSELNLSSLELGDSALYFCASSVGGQSYEQHFGPGTRLTVT.

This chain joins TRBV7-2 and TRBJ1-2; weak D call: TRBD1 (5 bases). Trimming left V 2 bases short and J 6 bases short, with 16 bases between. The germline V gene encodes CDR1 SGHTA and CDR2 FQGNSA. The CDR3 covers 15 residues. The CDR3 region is CASSLRGTPTDGYTF. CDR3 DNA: TGTGCCAGCAGCTTACGAGGGACCCCAACAGATGGCTACACCTTC.

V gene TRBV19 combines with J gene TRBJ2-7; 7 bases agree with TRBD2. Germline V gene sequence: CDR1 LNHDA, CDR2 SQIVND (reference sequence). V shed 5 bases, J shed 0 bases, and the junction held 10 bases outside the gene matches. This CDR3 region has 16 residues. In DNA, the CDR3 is TGTGCCAGTAGTGCGACTAGCCGTACCTACTCCTACGAGCAGTACTTC. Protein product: CASSATSRTYSYEQYF.

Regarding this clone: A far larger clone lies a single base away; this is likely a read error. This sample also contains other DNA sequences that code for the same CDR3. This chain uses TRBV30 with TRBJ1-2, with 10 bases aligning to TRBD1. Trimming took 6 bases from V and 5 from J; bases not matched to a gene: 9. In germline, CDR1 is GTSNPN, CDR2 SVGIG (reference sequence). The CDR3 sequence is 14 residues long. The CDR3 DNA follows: TGTGCCTGTAGACAGGGGGCCCCCTTTTATGGCTACACCTTC. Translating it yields CACRQGAPFYGYTF.

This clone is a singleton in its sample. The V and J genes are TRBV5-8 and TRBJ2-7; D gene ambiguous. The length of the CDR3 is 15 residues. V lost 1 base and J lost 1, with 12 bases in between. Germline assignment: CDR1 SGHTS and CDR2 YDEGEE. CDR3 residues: CASSLSQAWSYEQYF. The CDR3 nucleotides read TGTGCCAGCAGCTTGAGCCAGGCGTGGTCCTACGAGCAGTACTTC.

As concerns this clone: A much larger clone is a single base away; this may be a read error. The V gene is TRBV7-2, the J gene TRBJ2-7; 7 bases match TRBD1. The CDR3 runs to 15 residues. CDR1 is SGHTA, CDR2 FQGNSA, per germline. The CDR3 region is CASSIRDSMSYGQYF. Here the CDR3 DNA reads TGTGCCAGCAGCATCCGGGACAGTATGTCCTACGGGCAGTACTTC.

Here the CDR3 reads CAIRGGTNYEQYF. The DNA for the CDR3 is TGTGCCATCAGAGGGGGGACAAATTACGAGCAGTACTTC. The V and J genes are TRBV10-3 and TRBJ2-5; D may be TRBD1 or TRBD2 (6 bases each). The DNA end is a closer match to TRBJ2-7, so the J assignment may be wrong. This CDR3 is 13 amino acids long. CDR1 ENHRY and CDR2 SYGVKD come from the germline V gene.

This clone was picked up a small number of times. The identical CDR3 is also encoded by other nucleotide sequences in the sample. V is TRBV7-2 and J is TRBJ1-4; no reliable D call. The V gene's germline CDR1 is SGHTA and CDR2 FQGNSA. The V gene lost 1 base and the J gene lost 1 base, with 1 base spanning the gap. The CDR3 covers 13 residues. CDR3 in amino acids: CASSLVTNEKLFF. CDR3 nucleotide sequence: TGTGCCAGCAGCTTAGTAACTAATGAAAAACTGTTTTTT.

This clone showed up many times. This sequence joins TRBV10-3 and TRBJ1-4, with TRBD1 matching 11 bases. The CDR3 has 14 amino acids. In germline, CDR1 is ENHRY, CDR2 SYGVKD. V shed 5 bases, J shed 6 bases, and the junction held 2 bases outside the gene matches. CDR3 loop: CAISRDRGDEKLFF. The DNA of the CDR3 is TGTGCCATCAGTCGGGACAGGGGGGATGAAAAACTGTTTTTT.

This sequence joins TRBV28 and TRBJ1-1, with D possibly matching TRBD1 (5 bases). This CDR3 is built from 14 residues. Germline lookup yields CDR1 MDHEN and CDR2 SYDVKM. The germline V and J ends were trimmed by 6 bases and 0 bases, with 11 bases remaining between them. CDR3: CASSPGPLNTEAFF. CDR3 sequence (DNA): TGTGCCAGCAGCCCGGGACCCTTGAACACTGAAGCTTTCTTT. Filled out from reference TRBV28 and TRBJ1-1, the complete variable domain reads DVKVTQSSRYLVKRTGEKVFLECVQDMDHENMFWYRQDPGLGLRLIYFSYDVKMKEKGDIPEGYSVSREKKERFSLILESASTNQTSMYLCASSPGPLNTEAFFGQGTRLTVV.

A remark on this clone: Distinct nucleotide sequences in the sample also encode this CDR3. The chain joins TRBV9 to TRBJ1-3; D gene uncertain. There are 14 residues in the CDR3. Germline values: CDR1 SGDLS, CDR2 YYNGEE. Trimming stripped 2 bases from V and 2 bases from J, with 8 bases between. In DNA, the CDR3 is TGTGCCAGCAGCGTTGGCGGGGCTGGAAACACCATATATTTT. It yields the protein CASSVGGAGNTIYF.

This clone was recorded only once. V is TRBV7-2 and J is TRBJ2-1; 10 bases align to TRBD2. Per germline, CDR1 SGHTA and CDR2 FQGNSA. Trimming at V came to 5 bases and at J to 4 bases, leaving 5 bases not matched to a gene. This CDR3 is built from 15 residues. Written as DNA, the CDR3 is TGTGCCAGCAGCCGAATAGCGGGAGGTTACAATGAGCAGTTCTTC. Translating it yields CASSRIAGGYNEQFF. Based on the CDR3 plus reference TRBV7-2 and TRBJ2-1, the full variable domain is GAGVSQSPSNKVTEKGKDVELRCDPISGHTALYWYRQSLGQGLEFLIYFQGNSAPDKSGLPSDRFSAERTGGSVSTLTIQRTQQEDSAVYLCASSRIAGGYNEQFFGPGTRLTVL.

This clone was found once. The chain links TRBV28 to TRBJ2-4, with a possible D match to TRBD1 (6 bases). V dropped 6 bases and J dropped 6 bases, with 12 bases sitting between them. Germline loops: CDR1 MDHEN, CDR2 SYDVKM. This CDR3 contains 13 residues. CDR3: CASRGGSGNIQYF. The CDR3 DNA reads TGTGCCAGCAGAGGGGGTTCAGGAAACATTCAGTACTTC.

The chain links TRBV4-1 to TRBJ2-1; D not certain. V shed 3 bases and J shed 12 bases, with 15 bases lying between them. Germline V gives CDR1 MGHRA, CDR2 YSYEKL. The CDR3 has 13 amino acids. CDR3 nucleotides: TGCGCCAGCAGCCAGCGACTCGGCCCTAGGCAGTTCTTC. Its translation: CASSQRLGPRQFF.

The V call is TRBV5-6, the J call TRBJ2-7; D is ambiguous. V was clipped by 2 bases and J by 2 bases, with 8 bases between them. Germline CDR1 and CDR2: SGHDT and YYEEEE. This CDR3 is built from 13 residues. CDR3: CASSLIGPYEQYF. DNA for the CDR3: TGTGCCAGCAGCTTAATCGGACCCTACGAGCAGTACTTC.

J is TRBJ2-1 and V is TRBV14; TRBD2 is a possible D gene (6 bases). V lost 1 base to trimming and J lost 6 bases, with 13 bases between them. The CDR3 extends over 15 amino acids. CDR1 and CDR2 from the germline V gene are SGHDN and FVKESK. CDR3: CASSQGLGSGNEQFF. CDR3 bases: TGTGCCAGCAGCCAAGGACTAGGGTCAGGCAATGAGCAGTTCTTC.

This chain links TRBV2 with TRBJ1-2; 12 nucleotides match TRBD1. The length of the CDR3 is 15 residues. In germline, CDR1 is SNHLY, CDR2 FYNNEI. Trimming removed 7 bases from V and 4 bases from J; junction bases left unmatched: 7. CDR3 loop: CASTRDRGLIYGYTF. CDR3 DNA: TGTGCCAGCACCCGGGACAGGGGGCTAATCTATGGCTACACCTTC.

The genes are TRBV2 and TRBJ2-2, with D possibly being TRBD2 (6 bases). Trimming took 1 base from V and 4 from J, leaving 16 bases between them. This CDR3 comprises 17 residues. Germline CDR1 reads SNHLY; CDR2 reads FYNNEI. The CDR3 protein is CASSEERLASGTGELFF. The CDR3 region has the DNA TGTGCCAGCAGTGAAGAAAGGCTAGCGTCAGGCACCGGGGAGCTGTTTTTT.

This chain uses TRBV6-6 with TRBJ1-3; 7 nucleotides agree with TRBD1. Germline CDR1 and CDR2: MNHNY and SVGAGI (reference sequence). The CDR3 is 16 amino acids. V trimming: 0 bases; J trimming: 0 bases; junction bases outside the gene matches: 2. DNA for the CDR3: TGTGCCAGCAGTTACTCGCGGGACAGCTCTGGAAACACCATATATTTT. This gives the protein CASSYSRDSSGNTIYF.

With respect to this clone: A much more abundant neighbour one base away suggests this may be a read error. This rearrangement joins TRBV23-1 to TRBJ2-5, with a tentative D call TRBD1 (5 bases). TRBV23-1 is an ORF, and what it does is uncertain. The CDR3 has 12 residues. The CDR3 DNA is TGCGCCAGCAGTCAATCGACAGAGGCCCAGTACTTC. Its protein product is CASSQSTEAQYF.

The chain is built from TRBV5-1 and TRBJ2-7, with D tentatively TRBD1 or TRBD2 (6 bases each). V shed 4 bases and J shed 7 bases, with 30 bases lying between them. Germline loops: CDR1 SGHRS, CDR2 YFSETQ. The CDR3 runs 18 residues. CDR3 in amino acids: CASSDGTRVDGGLDEQYF. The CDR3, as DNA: TGCGCCAGCAGCGACGGGACACGGGTTGATGGGGGGTTAGATGAGCAGTACTTC.

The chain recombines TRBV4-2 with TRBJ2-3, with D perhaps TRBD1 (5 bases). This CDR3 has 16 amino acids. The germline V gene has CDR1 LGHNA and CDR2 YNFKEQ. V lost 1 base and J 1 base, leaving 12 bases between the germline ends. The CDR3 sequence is CASSQVKWGRTDTQYF. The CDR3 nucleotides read TGTGCCAGCAGCCAAGTTAAGTGGGGCCGCACAGATACGCAGTATTTT.

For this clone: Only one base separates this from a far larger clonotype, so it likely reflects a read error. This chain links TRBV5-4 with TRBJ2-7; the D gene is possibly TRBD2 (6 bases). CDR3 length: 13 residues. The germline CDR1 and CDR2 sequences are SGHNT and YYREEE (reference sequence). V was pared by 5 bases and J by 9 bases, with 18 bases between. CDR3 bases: TGTGCCAGCAGATTGTACCAGGGAGGCGCGCAGTACTTC. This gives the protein CASRLYQGGAQYF.

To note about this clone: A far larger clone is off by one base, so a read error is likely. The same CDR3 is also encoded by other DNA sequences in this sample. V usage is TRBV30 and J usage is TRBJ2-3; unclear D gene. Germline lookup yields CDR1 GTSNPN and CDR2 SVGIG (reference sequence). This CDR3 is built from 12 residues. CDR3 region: CAWSDSTDTQYF. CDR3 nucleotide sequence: TGTGCATGGAGCGACTCCACAGATACGCAGTATTTT.

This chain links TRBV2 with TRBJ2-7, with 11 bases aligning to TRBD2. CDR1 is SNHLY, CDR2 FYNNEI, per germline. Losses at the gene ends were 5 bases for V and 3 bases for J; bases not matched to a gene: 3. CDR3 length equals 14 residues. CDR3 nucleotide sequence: TGTGCCAGCAGTCTCGGGACTAGCGGCTACGAGCAGTACTTC. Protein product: CASSLGTSGYEQYF.